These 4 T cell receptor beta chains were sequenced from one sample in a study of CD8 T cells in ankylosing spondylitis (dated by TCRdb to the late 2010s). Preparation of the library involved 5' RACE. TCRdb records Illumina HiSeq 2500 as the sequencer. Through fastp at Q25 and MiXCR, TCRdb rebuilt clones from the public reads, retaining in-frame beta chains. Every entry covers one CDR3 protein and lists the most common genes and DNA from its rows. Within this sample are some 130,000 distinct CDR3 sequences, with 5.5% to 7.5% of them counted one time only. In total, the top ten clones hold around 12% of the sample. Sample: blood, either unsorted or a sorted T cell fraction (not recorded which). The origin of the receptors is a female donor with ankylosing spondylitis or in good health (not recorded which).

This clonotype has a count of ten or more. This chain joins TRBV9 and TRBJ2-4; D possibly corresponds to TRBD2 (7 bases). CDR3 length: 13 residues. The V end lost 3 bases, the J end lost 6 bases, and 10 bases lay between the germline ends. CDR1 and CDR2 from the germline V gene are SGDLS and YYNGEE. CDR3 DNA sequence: TGTGCCAGCAGCGGTGGGGGGGCAAACATTCAGTACTTC. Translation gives CASSGGGANIQYF.

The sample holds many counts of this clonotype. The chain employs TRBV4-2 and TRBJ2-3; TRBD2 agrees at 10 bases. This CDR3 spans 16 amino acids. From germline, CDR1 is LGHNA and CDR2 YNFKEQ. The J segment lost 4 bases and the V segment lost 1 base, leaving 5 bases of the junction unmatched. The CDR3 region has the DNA TGTGCCAGCAGCCAAGGTCCTAGCGGGGGCGCAGATACGCAGTATTTT. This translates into CASSQGPSGGADTQYF.

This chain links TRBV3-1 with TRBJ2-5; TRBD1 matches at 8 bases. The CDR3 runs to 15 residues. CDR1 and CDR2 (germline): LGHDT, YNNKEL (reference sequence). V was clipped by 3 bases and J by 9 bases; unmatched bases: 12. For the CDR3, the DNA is TGTGCCAGCAGCCATCACAGACAGGGGAATGGAGCCCAGTACTTC. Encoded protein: CASSHHRQGNGAQYF.

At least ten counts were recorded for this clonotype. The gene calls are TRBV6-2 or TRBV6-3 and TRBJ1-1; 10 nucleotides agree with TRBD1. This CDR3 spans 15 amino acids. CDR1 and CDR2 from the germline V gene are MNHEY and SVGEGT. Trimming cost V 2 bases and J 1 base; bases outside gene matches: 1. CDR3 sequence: CASSYRDRGNTEAFF. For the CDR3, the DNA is TGTGCCAGCAGTTACAGGGACAGGGGGAACACTGAAGCTTTCTTT.